This T cell receptor beta chain was captured by sequencing in a study of cytotoxic CD8 clonotypes in ibrutinib-treated CLL. General observations from the study: Circulating CD8+ T-cell counts were tracked by baseline clonality, which exceeded that of age-matched healthy donors. Sustained-remission and progressing patients were not sampled at matched times.

Remarks on this clone: Its antigen is not known.

The germline V gene encodes CDR1 LNHNV and CDR2 YYDKDF (reference sequence). The CDR3 runs to 14 residues. V lost 8 bases, J lost 1 base, and 14 bases lay in between. This table comes from immunoSEQ multiplex PCR, and its TCRdb copy is limited to in-frame clones, with some not included. The sample holds about 310,000 clones, around four fifths seen once. The sequence came from a human donor with chronic lymphocytic leukemia. The material sequenced was PBMCs, taken before ibrutinib treatment. The chain uses TRBV15 and TRBJ1-1, with TRBD1 as a possible D gene (6 bases). DNA of the CDR3: TGTGCCACCGGCACGGACAGTGAGAACACTGAAGCTTTCTTT. It codes for CATGTDSENTEAFF.